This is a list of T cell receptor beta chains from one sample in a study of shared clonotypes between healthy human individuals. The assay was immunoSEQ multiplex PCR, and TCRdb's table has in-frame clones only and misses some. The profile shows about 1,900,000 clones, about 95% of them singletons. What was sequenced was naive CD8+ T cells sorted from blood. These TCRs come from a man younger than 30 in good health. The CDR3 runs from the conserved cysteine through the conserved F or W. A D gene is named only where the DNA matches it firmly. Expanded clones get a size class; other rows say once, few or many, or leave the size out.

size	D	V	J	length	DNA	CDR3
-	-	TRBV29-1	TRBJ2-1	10	TGCAGCGCCGTCTGGGTAGAGCAGTTCTTC	CSAVWVEQFF
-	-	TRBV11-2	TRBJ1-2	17	TGTGCCAGCAGCTTAGACCCCTCAGCGGGAAGGAATGAGGGCTACACCTTC	CASSLDPSAGRNEGYTF
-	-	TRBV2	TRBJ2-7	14	TGTGCCAGCCTTCCCACGGGGACCCACTACGAGCAGTACTTC	CASLPTGTHYEQYF
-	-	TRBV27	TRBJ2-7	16	TGTGCCAGCAGTACCTCCCCCGGGACGGGGCGGTACGAGCAGTACTTC	CASSTSPGTGRYEQYF
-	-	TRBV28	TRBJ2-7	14	TGTGCCAGCAGTTTTCCGGGCTGGACCTACGAGCAGTACTTC	CASSFPGWTYEQYF
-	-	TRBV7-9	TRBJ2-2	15	TGTGCCAGCAGCTTCCAGGGGGGCTTCACCGGGGAGCTGTTTTTT	CASSFQGGFTGELFF
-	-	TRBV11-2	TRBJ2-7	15	TGTGCCAGCAGCTTAGCAAGAGGCCTTGCCTACGAGCAGTACTTC	CASSLARGLAYEQYF
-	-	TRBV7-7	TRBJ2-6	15	TGTGCTAGCGCTTCGGGGCGCGCTGGGGCCAACGTCCTGACTTTC	CASASGRAGANVLTF
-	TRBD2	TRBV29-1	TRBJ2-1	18	TGCAGCGTTGAAGATGATCGGTTGTCGAGCGGGGGGGCCTATGAGCAGTTCTTC	CSVEDDRLSSGGAYEQFF
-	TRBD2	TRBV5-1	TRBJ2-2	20	TGCGCCAGCAGCTTGGCCTTCGGAGAGGGAGCGGGAGAGGTGATCGGGGAGCTGTTTTTT	CASSLAFGEGAGEVIGELFF
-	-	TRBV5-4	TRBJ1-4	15	TGTGCCAGCAGCCAGACTCCGACATACGGTGAAAAACTGTTTTTT	CASSQTPTYGEKLFF
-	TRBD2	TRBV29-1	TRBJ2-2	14	TGCAGCGTTGAGAGACTAGCGGCACCGGGGGAGCTGTTTTTT	CSVERLAAPGELFF
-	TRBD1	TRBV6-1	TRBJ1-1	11	TGTGCCGTCAACAGGGGGACGGGAGCTTTCTTT	CAVNRGTGAFF
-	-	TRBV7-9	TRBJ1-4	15	TGTGCCAGCTGGGGGGTGACGGCCCGGAATGAAAAACTGTTTTTT	CASWGVTARNEKLFF
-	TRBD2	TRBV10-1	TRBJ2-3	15	TGCGCCAGCAGTGAGAGACTAGCGGGAGCAGATACGCAGTATTTT	CASSERLAGADTQYF
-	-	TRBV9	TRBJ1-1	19	TGTGCCAGCAGCGACCACCCGGGTCCAGCCAACGGATGGGACACTGAAGCTTTCTTT	CASSDHPGPANGWDTEAFF
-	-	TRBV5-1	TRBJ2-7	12	TGCGCCAGCAGCTTGGAAGACTACGAGCAGTACTTC	CASSLEDYEQYF
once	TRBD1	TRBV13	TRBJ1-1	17	TGTGCCAGCAGCTTAGGGGGGACAGGGGGCTACGACACTGAAGCTTTCTTT	CASSLGGTGGYDTEAFF
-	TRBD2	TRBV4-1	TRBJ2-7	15	TGCGCCAGCAGCCAAGATCCGGGGGGGGAACATGAGCAGTACTTC	CASSQDPGGEHEQYF
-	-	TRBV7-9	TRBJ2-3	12	TGTGCCAGCAGCCGAGGTGCAGATACGCAGTATTTT	CASSRGADTQYF
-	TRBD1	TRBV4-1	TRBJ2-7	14	TGCGCCAGCAGCCCAGGGCAGGGGGCGGGTGAGCAGTACTTC	CASSPGQGAGEQYF
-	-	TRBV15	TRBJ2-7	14	TGTGCCACCAGCAGAGATCACGCCTCCTACGAGCAGTACTTC	CATSRDHASYEQYF
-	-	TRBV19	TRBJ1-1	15	TGTGCCAGTAGTATACCCGGGGTCGGGGGCACTGAAGCTTTCTTT	CASSIPGVGGTEAFF
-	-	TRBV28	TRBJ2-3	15	TGTGCCAGCAGTTCGACTTTCGGAGACAGGAATACGCAGTATTTT	CASSSTFGDRNTQYF
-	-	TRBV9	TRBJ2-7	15	TGTGCCAGCTCTTCTGGGGTACTCCCCTATCCCGAGCAGTACTTC	CASSSGVLPYPEQYF
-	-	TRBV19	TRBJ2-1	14	TGTGCCAGTAGCCGGGACCCAAGGTTCAATGAGCAGTTCTTC	CASSRDPRFNEQFF
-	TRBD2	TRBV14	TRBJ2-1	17	TGTGCCAGCAGCCAATTGACTAGCGGGAGGGAAAGCGATGAGCAGTTCTTC	CASSQLTSGRESDEQFF
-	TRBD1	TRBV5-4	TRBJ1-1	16	TGTGCCAGCAGCTTGAGCACAGGGGGCGCGGGGACTGAAGCTTTCTTT	CASSLSTGGAGTEAFF
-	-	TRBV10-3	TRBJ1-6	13	TGTGCCATCAGTACCGACAGTAATTCACCCCTCCACTTT	CAISTDSNSPLHF
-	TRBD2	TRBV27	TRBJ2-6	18	TGTGCCAGCAGAGGACTAGCGGGAGAGGTATGGGGGGCCAACGTCCTGACTTTC	CASRGLAGEVWGANVLTF
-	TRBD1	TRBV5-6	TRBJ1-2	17	TGTGCCAGCAGCTCCAGGGGGGGCGGAGCCCTAAACTATGGCTACACCTTC	CASSSRGGGALNYGYTF
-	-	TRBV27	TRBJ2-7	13	TGTGCCAGCAGTCCCCGGAACGGCTACGAGCAGTACTTC	CASSPRNGYEQYF
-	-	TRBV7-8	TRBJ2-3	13	TGTGCCAGCAGCTTAGACCTGAGGGATACGCAGTATTTT	CASSLDLRDTQYF
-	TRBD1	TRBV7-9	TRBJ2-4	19	TGTGCCAGCAGCTTCCCCCCGGGACAGGGGGCAGGGGCCAAAAACATTCAGTACTTC	CASSFPPGQGAGAKNIQYF
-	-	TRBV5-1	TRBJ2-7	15	TGCGCCAGCAGCTTGTATACAGGGGAAGCGGGCGAGCAGTACTTC	CASSLYTGEAGEQYF
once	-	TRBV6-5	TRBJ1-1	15	TGTGCCAGCAGTTACGAGGGAAATATGAACACTGAAGCTTTCTTT	CASSYEGNMNTEAFF
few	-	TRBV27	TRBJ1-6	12	TGTGCCAGCAGTTACGGGGAAGCACCCCTCCACTTT	CASSYGEAPLHF
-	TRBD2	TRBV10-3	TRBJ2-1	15	TGTGCCATCTTCGAACCGGGACTAGCGGACAATGAGCAGTTCTTC	CAIFEPGLADNEQFF
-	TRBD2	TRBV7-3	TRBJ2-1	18	TGTGCCAGCAGCTTAGGACTAGCGGGAGGGAGCTCCTACAATGAGCAGTTCTTC	CASSLGLAGGSSYNEQFF
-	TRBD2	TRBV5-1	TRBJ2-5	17	TGCGCCAGCAGCCAGGGACTAGCGGGAGGGACTGGAGAGACCCAGTACTTC	CASSQGLAGGTGETQYF
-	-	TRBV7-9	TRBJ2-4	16	TGTGCCAGCAGCCCACTACAGAATCTAGCCAAAAACATTCAGTACTTC	CASSPLQNLAKNIQYF
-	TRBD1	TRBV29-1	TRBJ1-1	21	TGCAGCGTTGAAGATCCAGATGGCTCTCGAGGCAGGGGGAAAGTGATAGATGGAGCTTTCTTT	CSVEDPDGSRGRGKVIDGAFF
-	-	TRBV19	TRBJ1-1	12	TGTGCCAGTAGTACCCTCCAGGGAGAAGCTTTCTTT	CASSTLQGEAFF
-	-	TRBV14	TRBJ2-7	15	TGTGCCAGCAGTCCCACCGGGGACATACCATACGAGCAGTACTTC	CASSPTGDIPYEQYF
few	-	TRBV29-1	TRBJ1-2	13	TGCAGCGTTGAAGATCCCGTCTCCTATGGCTACACCTTC	CSVEDPVSYGYTF
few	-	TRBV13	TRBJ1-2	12	TGTGCCAGCAGCTTTCAGGGACGTGGCTACACCTTC	CASSFQGRGYTF
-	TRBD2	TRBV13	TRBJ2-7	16	TGTGCCAGCAGCCCCCGGACTAGCGGGAGTTCCTACGAGCAGTACTTC	CASSPRTSGSSYEQYF
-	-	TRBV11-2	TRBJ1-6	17	TGTGCCAGCAGCCCCACCCCAACGATTAGTCCGAATTCACCCCTCCACTTT	CASSPTPTISPNSPLHF
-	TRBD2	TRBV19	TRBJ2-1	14	TGTGCCAGTTTCCTAGCGGGGGCCGTGAGTGAGCAGTTCTTC	CASFLAGAVSEQFF
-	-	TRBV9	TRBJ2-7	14	TGTGCCAGCAGCGTCGGGGGCCAATCCTACGAGCAGTACTTC	CASSVGGQSYEQYF
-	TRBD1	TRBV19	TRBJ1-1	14	TGTGCCAGTAGTATAGGACAGGGGGCCGCTGAAGCTTTCTTT	CASSIGQGAAEAFF
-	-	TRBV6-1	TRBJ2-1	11	TGTGCCAGCAATACCTACAATGAGCAGTTCTTC	CASNTYNEQFF
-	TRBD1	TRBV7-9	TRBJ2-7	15	TGTGCCAGCAGCCAAGAAGTCGACAGGGTGCGCGAGCAGTACTTC	CASSQEVDRVREQYF
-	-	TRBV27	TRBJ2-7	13	TGTGCCAGCAGTTTACGACACCGCTACGAGCAGTACTTC	CASSLRHRYEQYF
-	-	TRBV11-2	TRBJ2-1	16	TGTGCCAGCAGCTTACAGGGTAGGGTCTCCTACAATGAGCAGTTCTTC	CASSLQGRVSYNEQFF